This T cell receptor (beta chain) was sequenced during a study of human T cells and chemical hapten exposure. Points from the study as a whole: Healthy individuals' immune responses may differ from those of donors, who had alopecia. Clustering by CDR3 similarity yielded significantly more large clusters from expanded TCRs than controls.

TCRdb re-called the RACE reads through MiXCR, storing one row per CDR3 protein. The sample contains about 90,000 distinct CDR3 sequences, around 9.9% of which appear only once. The ends were cut back, 3 bases at V and 4 bases at J, with 12 bases in the middle. The CDR3 covers 14 residues. Germline lookup yields CDR1 SGHAT and CDR2 FQNNGV. With respect to this clonotype: Its target is unknown.

Specified time point: patch test 3, about 24 weeks after DPC sensitization. As for treatment: therapeutic diphenylcyclopropenone sensitization with weekly scalp DPC. The chain recombines TRBV11-2 with TRBJ2-5; weak D call: TRBD2 (5 bases). The source is a woman aged 25 to 39 with alopecia areata. Some clones in this sample may be carry-over from other donors' samples. The input for sequencing was whole blood, taken in connection with sensitization to the hapten diphenylcyclopropenone (DPC). The chain's CDR3 is CASSLTGNRETQYF. CDR3 DNA: TGTGCCAGCAGCTTGACGGGGAATCGAGAGACCCAGTACTTC.